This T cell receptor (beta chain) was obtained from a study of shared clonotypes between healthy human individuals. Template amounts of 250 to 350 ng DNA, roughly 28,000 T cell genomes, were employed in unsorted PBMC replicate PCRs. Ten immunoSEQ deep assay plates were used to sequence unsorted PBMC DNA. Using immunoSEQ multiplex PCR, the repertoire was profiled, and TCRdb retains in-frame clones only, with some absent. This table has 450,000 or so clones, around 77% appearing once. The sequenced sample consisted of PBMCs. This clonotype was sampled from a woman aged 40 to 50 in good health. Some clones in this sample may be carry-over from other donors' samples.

Here the CDR3 DNA reads TGTGCCAGCAAGGACAGCCGGACAGATACGCAGTATTTT. It is translated as CASKDSRTDTQYF. This chain links TRBV28 with TRBJ2-3; D possibly corresponds to TRBD1 (6 bases). Germline V gene data show CDR1 as MDHEN and CDR2 as SYDVKM. V was trimmed by 7 bases and J by 3 bases, leaving 11 bases between them. This CDR3 contains 13 residues.